These 25 T cell receptor beta chains originate from one sample sequenced in a study of PD-1 and CTLA-4 blockade in melanoma. Data came from immunoSEQ multiplex PCR; TCRdb stores just in-frame clones and leaves some out. The data show approximately 33,000 clones, 75% to 95% seen once. The sequences come from CD8+ T cells from peripheral blood, collected from a patient given anti-PD-1 treatment. These receptors were taken from a human donor with melanoma.

The chain combines TRBV11-2 with TRBJ1-1; a weak D match, TRBD1 (6 bases). This CDR3 has 15 amino acids. Germline assignment: CDR1 SGHAT and CDR2 FQNNGV. V was clipped by 5 bases and J by 1 base, with 14 bases between them. CDR3 sequence: CASSLETGPNTEAFF. CDR3 in DNA: TGTGCCAGCAGCCTCGAGACAGGACCGAACACTGAAGCTTTCTTT.

The chain links TRBV5-1 to TRBJ1-2; 8 nucleotides match TRBD1. The CDR3 contains 14 residues. Germline V gene data show CDR1 as SGHRS and CDR2 as YFSETQ. The trim removed 4 bases at V and 2 bases at J, leaving 4 bases unmatched. The CDR3 loop is CASSPGQGNYGYTF. CDR3 nucleotides: TGCGCCAGCAGCCCCGGACAGGGAAACTATGGCTACACCTTC.

The chain is built from TRBV24-1 and TRBJ2-5; D gene ambiguous. Deletions cut 3 bases from V and 3 bases from J, with 10 bases between. From germline, CDR1 is KGHDR and CDR2 SFDVKD. This CDR3 spans 14 amino acids. CDR3 protein: CATSDTSTKETQYF. Here the CDR3 DNA reads TGTGCCACCAGTGATACCAGTACGAAAGAGACCCAGTACTTC.

This clone was seen only once. The chain joins TRBV19 to TRBJ1-1; D is uncertain. V shed 0 bases and J shed 5 bases, with 10 bases lying between them. The CDR3 runs 14 residues. Germline CDR1 and CDR2: LNHDA and SQIVND (reference sequence). CDR3 protein: CASSIDLGDTEAFF. Here the CDR3 DNA reads TGTGCCAGTAGTATAGATCTTGGGGATACTGAAGCTTTCTTT.

The chain joins TRBV9 to TRBJ2-7; TRBD2 matches 7 bases. The germline CDR1 and CDR2 sequences are SGDLS and YYNGEE. The trim removed 0 bases at V and 6 bases at J, leaving 6 bases unmatched. The CDR3 covers 14 residues. The CDR3 coding sequence is TGTGCCAGCAGCGTAGGGGCGGGGGTAGGCGAGCAGTACTTC. Protein product: CASSVGAGVGEQYF.

This CDR3 reads CASSPGSPKEQFF. Written as DNA, the CDR3 is TGTGCCAGCAGTCCAGGGTCTCCCAAGGAGCAGTTCTTC. The chain joins TRBV28 to TRBJ2-1; D may be TRBD1 (5 bases). V was pared by 5 bases and J by 10 bases, with 15 bases between. Germline V gene sequence: CDR1 MDHEN, CDR2 SYDVKM. This CDR3 is built from 13 residues.

This CDR3 reads CASSLIGTAYNEQFF. The CDR3, as DNA: TGTGCCAGCAGCTTAATTGGGACAGCGTACAATGAGCAGTTCTTC. The chain is built from TRBV11-2 and TRBJ2-1; 7 bases fit TRBD1. There are 15 residues in the CDR3. Germline V gives CDR1 SGHAT, CDR2 FQNNGV. With 2 bases clipped from V and 4 bases from J, the junction kept 5 bases outside the gene matches.

The chain recombines TRBV9 with TRBJ2-1; perhaps TRBD2 as D (6 bases). CDR3 length: 14 amino acids. From germline, CDR1 is SGDLS and CDR2 YYNGEE. Trimming pared 0 bases from V and 6 bases from J, leaving 10 bases between. In nucleotides, the CDR3 is TGTGCCAGCAGCGTAGGAGGGACTCCCAATGAGCAGTTCTTC. It encodes CASSVGGTPNEQFF.

The V and J genes are TRBV9 and TRBJ2-4, with 7 bases fitting TRBD1. CDR1 SGDLS and CDR2 YYNGEE come from the germline V gene. There are 12 residues in the CDR3. The J segment lost 6 bases and the V segment lost 3 bases, leaving 0 bases of the junction unmatched. The CDR3 bases are TGTGCCAGCAGCGACAGGGGAAACATTCAGTACTTC. Translating it yields CASSDRGNIQYF.

The V gene is TRBV24-1, the J gene TRBJ2-1; the D call may be TRBD1 or TRBD2 (6 bases each). The CDR3 is 13 residues long. The germline V gene has CDR1 KGHDR and CDR2 SFDVKD. Trimming pared 5 bases from V and 8 bases from J, leaving 12 bases between. In nucleotides, the CDR3 is TGTGCCACCAGTGGAGGGGGGATTCATGAGCAGTTCTTC. Its translation is CATSGGGIHEQFF.

This rearrangement joins TRBV5-6 to TRBJ2-7; unclear D gene. Germline V gene data show CDR1 as SGHDT and CDR2 as YYEEEE. The CDR3 is made up of 14 amino acids. V lost 5 bases, J lost 2 bases, and 14 bases lay in between. CDR3 in DNA: TGTGCCAGCAGTTCTATTACAGAAACCTACGAGCAGTACTTC. Its protein is CASSSITETYEQYF.

The CDR3 sequence is CATSDPGTLSTGELFF. DNA of the CDR3: TGTGCCACCAGTGACCCGGGGACTCTTTCGACCGGGGAGCTGTTTTTT. The chain is built from TRBV24-1 and TRBJ2-2, with a tentative D call TRBD2 (6 bases). Deletions cut 4 bases from V and 5 bases from J, with 16 bases between. CDR1 KGHDR and CDR2 SFDVKD come from the germline V gene. The CDR3 extends over 16 amino acids.

V usage is TRBV3-1 (or the pseudogene TRBV3-2) and J usage is TRBJ2-3; no firm D call. V was clipped by 0 bases and J by 6 bases, with 10 bases between them. CDR1 and CDR2 (germline): LGHDT, YNNKEL (reference sequence). The CDR3 loop spans 14 amino acids. CDR3 nucleotides: TGTGCCAGCAGCCAAGATTCTACCAGGGATACGCAGTATTTT. Protein sequence: CASSQDSTRDTQYF.

The V gene is TRBV3-1 (or the pseudogene TRBV3-2), the J gene TRBJ1-3; no clear D. Germline CDR1 LGHDT, CDR2 YNNKEL (reference sequence). CDR3 size: 15 residues. With 0 bases removed from V and 4 bases from J, the gap between germline ends came to 10 bases. This chain's CDR3 is CASSQDWQEGNTIYF. As DNA, the CDR3 is TGTGCCAGCAGCCAAGATTGGCAGGAAGGAAACACCATATATTTT.

The chain couples TRBV6-2 or TRBV6-3 to TRBJ2-1; tentative D call: TRBD2 (5 bases). V lost 2 bases to trimming and J lost 6 bases, with 11 bases between them. The CDR3 contains 14 residues. Germline CDR1 reads MNHEY; CDR2 reads SVGEGT. CDR3 residues: CASSYEGILNEQFF. The CDR3, as DNA: TGTGCCAGCAGTTACGAGGGTATCCTCAATGAGCAGTTCTTC.

The chain uses TRBV30 and TRBJ1-1; a weak D match, TRBD1 (5 bases). This CDR3 comprises 13 residues. V lost 3 bases and J 4 bases, leaving 12 bases between the germline ends. CDR1 GTSNPN and CDR2 SVGIG come from the germline V gene (reference sequence). CDR3 region: CAWSPHGGTEAFF. The CDR3 DNA reads as TGTGCCTGGAGCCCCCACGGGGGCACTGAAGCTTTCTTT.

This rearrangement joins TRBV30 to TRBJ1-1; tentative D call: TRBD1 (5 bases). This CDR3 is built from 14 residues. The V gene lost 2 bases and the J gene lost 4 bases, with 14 bases spanning the gap. Germline lookup yields CDR1 GTSNPN and CDR2 SVGIG (reference sequence). The CDR3 protein is CAWSRRTPITEAFF. The CDR3 DNA reads as TGTGCCTGGAGTCGACGGACACCGATCACTGAAGCTTTCTTT.

CDR3 region: CASSYSAGESYEQYF. In DNA form, the CDR3 reads TGTGCCAGCAGTTACTCGGCGGGGGAGTCCTACGAGCAGTACTTC. V gene TRBV6-2 or TRBV6-3 combines with J gene TRBJ2-7, with TRBD2 identical over 7 bases. Germline V gene sequence: CDR1 MNHEY, CDR2 SVGEGT. CDR3 length: 15 residues. The V and J ends lost 0 bases and 1 base, in that order; junction bases with no gene match: 3.

The table lists this clone with a count of one. The chain recombines TRBV30 with TRBJ2-6, with 7 bases identical to TRBD1. The ends lost 5 bases at V and 6 bases at J; junction bases unmatched: 13. From germline, CDR1 is GTSNPN and CDR2 SVGIG (reference sequence). The CDR3 spans 16 residues. This CDR3 is CAWGSGTAVMANVLTF. The CDR3, as DNA: TGTGCCTGGGGGTCGGGGACAGCTGTAATGGCCAACGTCCTGACTTTC.

V and J are TRBV27 and TRBJ2-7; tentative D call: TRBD2 (5 bases). Per germline, CDR1 MNHEY and CDR2 SMNVEV (reference sequence). Trimming cost V 4 bases and J 2 bases, with 9 bases left between them. The CDR3 loop spans 13 amino acids. Here the CDR3 DNA reads TGTGCCAGCAGTTACGGGGTTCCCTACGAGCAGTACTTC. This translates into CASSYGVPYEQYF.

The J gene is TRBJ1-4, the V gene TRBV13, with D perhaps matching TRBD1 (6 bases). The CDR3 has 17 amino acids. Trimming removed 5 bases from V and 0 bases from J, with 16 bases in between. The germline CDR1 and CDR2 sequences are PRHDT and FYEKMQ (reference sequence). CDR3 sequence: CASSIGQRETTNEKLFF. The CDR3 DNA sequence: TGTGCCAGCAGCATCGGACAGAGAGAGACAACTAATGAAAAACTGTTTTTT.

This clone has only a few counts. The V and J genes are TRBV4-2 and TRBJ1-1; D unclear. Trimming removed 7 bases at V and 1 base at J, with 16 bases between. The CDR3 runs to 15 residues. In germline, CDR1 is LGHNA, CDR2 YNFKEQ. This CDR3 reads CASTLTETQNTEAFF. The CDR3 DNA reads TGTGCCAGCACCCTGACCGAGACCCAGAACACTGAAGCTTTCTTT.

The chain is built from TRBV28 and TRBJ1-4; 11 nucleotides align to TRBD1. After removal of 6 bases from V and 6 bases from J, the junction contained 6 bases not matched to a gene. The germline gives CDR1 MDHEN, CDR2 SYDVKM. The length of the CDR3 is 15 residues. This CDR3 reads CASSRSDRGHEKLFF. Here the CDR3 DNA reads TGTGCCAGCAGCCGTTCGGACAGGGGGCATGAAAAACTGTTTTTT.

The chain couples TRBV30 to TRBJ2-7; 9 positions match TRBD2. The trim removed 3 bases at V and 4 bases at J, leaving 7 bases unmatched. This CDR3 has 14 residues. Germline-derived CDR1 and CDR2 are GTSNPN and SVGIG (reference sequence). CDR3 protein: CAWSRGREGYEQYF. The CDR3, as DNA: TGTGCCTGGAGCCGGGGGCGGGAGGGTTACGAGCAGTACTTC.

The J gene is TRBJ2-7, the V gene TRBV4-2, with TRBD2 matching 8 bases. There are 16 residues in the CDR3. After removal of 0 bases from V and 1 base from J, the junction contained 5 bases not matched to a gene. Germline lookup yields CDR1 LGHNA and CDR2 YNFKEQ. This CDR3 reads CASSQELGLASYEQYF. In DNA, the CDR3 is TGTGCCAGCAGCCAAGAACTAGGACTAGCTTCCTACGAGCAGTACTTC.